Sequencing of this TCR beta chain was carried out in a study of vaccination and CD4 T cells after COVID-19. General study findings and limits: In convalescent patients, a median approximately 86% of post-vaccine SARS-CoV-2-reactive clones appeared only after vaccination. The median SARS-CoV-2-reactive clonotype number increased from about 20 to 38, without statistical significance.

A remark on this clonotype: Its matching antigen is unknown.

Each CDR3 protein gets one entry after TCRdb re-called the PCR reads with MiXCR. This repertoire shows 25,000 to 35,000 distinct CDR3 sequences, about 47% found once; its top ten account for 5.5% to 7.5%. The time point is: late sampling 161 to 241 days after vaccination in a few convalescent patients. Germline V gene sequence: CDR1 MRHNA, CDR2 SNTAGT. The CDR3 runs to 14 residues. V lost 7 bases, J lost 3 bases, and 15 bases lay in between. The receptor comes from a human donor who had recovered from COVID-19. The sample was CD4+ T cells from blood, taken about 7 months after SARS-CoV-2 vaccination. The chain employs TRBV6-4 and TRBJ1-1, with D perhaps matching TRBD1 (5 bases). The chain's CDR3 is CASMVGGPDTEAFF. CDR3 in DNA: TGTGCCAGCATGGTGGGGGGTCCGGACACTGAAGCTTTCTTT.